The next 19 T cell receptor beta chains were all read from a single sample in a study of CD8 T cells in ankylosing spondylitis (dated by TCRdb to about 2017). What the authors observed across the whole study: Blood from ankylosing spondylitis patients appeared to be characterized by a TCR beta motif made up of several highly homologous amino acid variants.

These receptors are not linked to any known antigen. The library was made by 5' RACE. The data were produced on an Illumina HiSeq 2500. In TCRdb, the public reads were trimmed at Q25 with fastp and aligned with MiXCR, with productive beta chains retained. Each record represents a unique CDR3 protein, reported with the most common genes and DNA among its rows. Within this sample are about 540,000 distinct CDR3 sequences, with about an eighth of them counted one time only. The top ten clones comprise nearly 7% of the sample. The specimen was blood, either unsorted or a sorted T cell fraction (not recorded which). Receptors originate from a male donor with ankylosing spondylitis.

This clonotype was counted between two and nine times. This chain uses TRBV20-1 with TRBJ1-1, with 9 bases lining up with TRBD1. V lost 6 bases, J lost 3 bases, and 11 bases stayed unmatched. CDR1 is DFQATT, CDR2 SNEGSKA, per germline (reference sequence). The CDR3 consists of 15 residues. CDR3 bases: TGCAGTGCCTTCGACAGGGGGTGGTTGGACACTGAAGCTTTCTTT. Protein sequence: CSAFDRGWLDTEAFF.

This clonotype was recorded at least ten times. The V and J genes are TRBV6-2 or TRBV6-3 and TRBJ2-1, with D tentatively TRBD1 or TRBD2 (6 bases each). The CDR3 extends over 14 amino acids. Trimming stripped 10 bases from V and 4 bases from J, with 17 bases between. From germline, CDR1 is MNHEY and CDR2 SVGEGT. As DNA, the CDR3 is TGTGCCATTGCGGGACATCAAGATTACAATGAGCAGTTCTTC. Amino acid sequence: CAIAGHQDYNEQFF.

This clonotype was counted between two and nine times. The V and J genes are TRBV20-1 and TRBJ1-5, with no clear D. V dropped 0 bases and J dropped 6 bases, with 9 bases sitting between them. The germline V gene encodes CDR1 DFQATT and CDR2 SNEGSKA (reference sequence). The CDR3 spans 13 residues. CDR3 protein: CSAREEGGQPQHF. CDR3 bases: TGCAGTGCTAGAGAAGAGGGAGGTCAGCCCCAGCATTTT.

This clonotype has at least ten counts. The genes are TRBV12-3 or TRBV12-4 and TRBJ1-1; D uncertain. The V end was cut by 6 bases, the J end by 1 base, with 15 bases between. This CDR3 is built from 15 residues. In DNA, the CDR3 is TGTGCCAGCAGCCTAGGCGGGCGAGGGAACACTGAAGCTTTCTTT. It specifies CASSLGGRGNTEAFF.

As DNA, the CDR3 is TGTGCCAGTAGTATAGTGGCGGACCCCAAGGGGCAGCCCCAGCATTTT. It codes for CASSIVADPKGQPQHF. The chain recombines TRBV19 with TRBJ1-5; a weak D match, TRBD1 (5 bases). CDR3 size: 16 residues. Germline CDR1 is LNHDA and CDR2 is SQIVND (reference sequence). The V gene lost 1 base and the J gene lost 7 bases, with 17 bases spanning the gap.

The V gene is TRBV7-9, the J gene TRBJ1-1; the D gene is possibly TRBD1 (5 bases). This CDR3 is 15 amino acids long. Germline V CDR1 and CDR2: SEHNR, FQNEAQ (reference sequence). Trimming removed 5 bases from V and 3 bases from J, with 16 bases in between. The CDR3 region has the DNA TGTGCCAGCAGCCCCAGGCGTGGGGGACACACTGAAGCTTTCTTT. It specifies CASSPRRGGHTEAFF.

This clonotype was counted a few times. The CDR3: CASIEGPVVPGVYGYTF. The DNA of the CDR3 is TGCGCCAGCATCGAAGGGCCAGTGGTCCCTGGGGTCTATGGCTACACCTTC. The chain joins TRBV5-1 to TRBJ1-2; D gene uncertain. Trimming left V 6 bases short and J 4 bases short, with 25 bases between. CDR3 length equals 17 residues. CDR1 is SGHRS and CDR2 is YFSETQ in the germline V gene.

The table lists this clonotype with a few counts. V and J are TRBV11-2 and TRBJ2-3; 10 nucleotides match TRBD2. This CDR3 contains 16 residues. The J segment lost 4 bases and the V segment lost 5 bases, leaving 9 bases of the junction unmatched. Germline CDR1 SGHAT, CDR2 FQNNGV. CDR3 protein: CASSRGLAARSDTQYF. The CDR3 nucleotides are TGTGCCAGCAGCAGAGGACTAGCGGCCCGCTCAGATACGCAGTATTTT.

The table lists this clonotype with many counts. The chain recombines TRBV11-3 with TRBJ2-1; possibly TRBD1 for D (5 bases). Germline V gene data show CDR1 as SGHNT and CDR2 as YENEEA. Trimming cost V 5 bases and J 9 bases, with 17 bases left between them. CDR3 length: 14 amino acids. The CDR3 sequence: CASSPLGPMGEQFF. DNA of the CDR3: TGTGCCAGCAGCCCCTTGGGGCCCATGGGTGAGCAGTTCTTC.

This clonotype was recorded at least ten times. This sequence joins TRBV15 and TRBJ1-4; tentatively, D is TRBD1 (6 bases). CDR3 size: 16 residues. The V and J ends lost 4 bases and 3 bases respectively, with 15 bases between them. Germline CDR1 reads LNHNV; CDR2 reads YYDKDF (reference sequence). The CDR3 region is CATSIGGGLANEKLFF. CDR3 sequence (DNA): TGTGCCACCAGCATTGGTGGGGGCCTGGCTAATGAAAAACTGTTTTTT.

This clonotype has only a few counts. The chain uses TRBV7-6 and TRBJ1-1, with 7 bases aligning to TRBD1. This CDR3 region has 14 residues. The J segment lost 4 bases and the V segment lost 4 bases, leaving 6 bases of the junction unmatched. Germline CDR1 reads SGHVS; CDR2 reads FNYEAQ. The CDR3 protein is CASSSDDRATEAFF. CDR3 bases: TGTGCCAGCAGCTCGGATGACAGGGCCACTGAAGCTTTCTTT.

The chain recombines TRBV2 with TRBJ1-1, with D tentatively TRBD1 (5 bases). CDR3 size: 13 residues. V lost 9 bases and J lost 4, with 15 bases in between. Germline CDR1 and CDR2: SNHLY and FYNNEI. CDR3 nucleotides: TGTGCCAGTTTGCGGGGCCGGGGCACTGAAGCTTTCTTT. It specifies CASLRGRGTEAFF. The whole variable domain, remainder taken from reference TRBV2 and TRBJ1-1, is EPEVTQTPSHQVTQMGQEVILRCVPISNHLYFYWYRQILGQKVEFLVSFYNNEISEKSEIFDDQFSVERPDGSNFTLKIRSTKLEDSAMYFCASLRGRGTEAFFGQGTRLTVV.

CDR3 in amino acids: CASSVGAETYEQYF. In DNA, the CDR3 is TGTGCCAGCAGCGTAGGAGCGGAGACCTACGAGCAGTACTTC. The chain combines TRBV9 with TRBJ2-7; TRBD2 might be the D (5 bases). The germline V gene has CDR1 SGDLS and CDR2 YYNGEE. The CDR3 consists of 14 residues. V was pared by 0 bases and J by 2 bases, with 9 bases between.

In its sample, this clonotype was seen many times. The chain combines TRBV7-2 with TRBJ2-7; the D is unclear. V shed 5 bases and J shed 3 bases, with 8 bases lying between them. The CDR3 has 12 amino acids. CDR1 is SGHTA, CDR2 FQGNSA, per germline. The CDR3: CASSRDNYEQYF. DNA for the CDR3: TGTGCCAGCAGCCGTGACAACTACGAGCAGTACTTC.

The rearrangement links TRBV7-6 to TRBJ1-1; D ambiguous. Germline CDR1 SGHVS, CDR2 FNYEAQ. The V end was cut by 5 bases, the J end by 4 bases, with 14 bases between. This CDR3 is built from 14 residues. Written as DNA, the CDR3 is TGTGCCAGCAGCCCAACGGCTGGGATCACTGAAGCTTTCTTT. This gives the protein CASSPTAGITEAFF.

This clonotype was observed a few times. The CDR3 nucleotides read TGTGCCAGCAGCCAGGAACGGAGGACTCACAATGAGCAGTTCTTC. Translating it yields CASSQERRTHNEQFF. The gene calls are TRBV4-2 and TRBJ2-1; the D gene is possibly TRBD2 (5 bases). V was shortened by 3 bases and J by 5 bases, with 14 bases between the two germline ends. The CDR3 extends over 15 amino acids. Germline V gives CDR1 LGHNA, CDR2 YNFKEQ.

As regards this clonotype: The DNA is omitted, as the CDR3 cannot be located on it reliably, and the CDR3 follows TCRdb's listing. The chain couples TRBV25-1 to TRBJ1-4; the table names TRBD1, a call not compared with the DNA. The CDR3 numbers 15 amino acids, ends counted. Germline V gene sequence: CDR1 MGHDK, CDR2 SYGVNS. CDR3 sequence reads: CASNGAPPNEKLFFF.

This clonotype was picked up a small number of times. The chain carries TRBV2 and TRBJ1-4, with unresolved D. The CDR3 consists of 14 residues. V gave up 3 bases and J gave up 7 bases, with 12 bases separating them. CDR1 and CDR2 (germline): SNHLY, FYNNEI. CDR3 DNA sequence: TGTGCCAGCAGTGAGCTAGGGAAGGTTGAAAAACTGTTTTTT. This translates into CASSELGKVEKLFF.

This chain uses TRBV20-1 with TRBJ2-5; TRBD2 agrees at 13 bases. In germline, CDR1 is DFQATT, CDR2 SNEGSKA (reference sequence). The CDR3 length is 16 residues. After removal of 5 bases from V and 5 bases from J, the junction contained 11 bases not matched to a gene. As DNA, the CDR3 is TGCAGTGCTCCTGCCTGGACTAGCGGGAGTCGGGAGACCCAGTACTTC. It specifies CSAPAWTSGSRETQYF.